The 26 T cell receptor beta chains presented below share a single source sample, sequenced in a study of cytomegalovirus exposure and HLA in healthy donors. Primers: 60 Vbeta forward and 13 Jbeta reverse. TCRdb's table, derived via immunoSEQ multiplex PCR, lists solely in-frame clones and lacks some. The repertoire includes 100,000 or so clones, roughly three quarters of them detected once, and about 5.8% sits in the top ten. The sample was PBMCs. All receptors derive from a male donor in good health and CMV-seronegative.

This clone was picked up a small number of times. This chain joins TRBV29-1 and TRBJ2-3, with D unclear. This CDR3 has 14 residues. CDR1 SQVTM and CDR2 ANQGSEA come from the germline V gene. Trimming took off 4 bases at V and 3 bases at J, with 14 bases between the two ends. The CDR3 spells CSVVKWARTDTQYF. The DNA for the CDR3 is TGCAGCGTTGTCAAATGGGCGCGAACAGATACGCAGTATTTT.

V is TRBV7-9 and J is TRBJ2-1; tentatively, D is TRBD2 (6 bases). CDR3 size: 15 residues. V shed 3 bases and J shed 3 bases, with 12 bases lying between them. Germline CDR1 is SEHNR and CDR2 is FQNEAQ (reference sequence). The CDR3 loop reads CASSLGGDFYNEQFF. For the CDR3, the DNA is TGTGCCAGCAGCTTGGGCGGGGACTTCTACAATGAGCAGTTCTTC.

The chain links TRBV13 to TRBJ2-7; TRBD2 is a possible D gene (6 bases). Germline loops: CDR1 PRHDT, CDR2 FYEKMQ (reference sequence). The CDR3 covers 16 residues. The V gene lost 1 base and the J gene lost 5 bases, with 18 bases spanning the gap. DNA of the CDR3: TGTGCCAGCAGCTTAGCTGGGGGGTCCCGATTTCACGAGCAGTACTTC. This encodes CASSLAGGSRFHEQYF.

The rearrangement links TRBV27 to TRBJ2-7; D might be TRBD2 (5 bases). CDR3 length: 13 residues. CDR1 MNHEY and CDR2 SMNVEV come from the germline V gene (reference sequence). The germline V and J ends were trimmed by 5 bases and 5 bases, with 13 bases remaining between them. The CDR3 DNA is TGTGCCAGCAGTCCGGGATACCCTAACGAGCAGTACTTC. It codes for CASSPGYPNEQYF.

This clone has just a few counts. This CDR3 reads CASSYSMGDEQYF. Written as DNA, the CDR3 is TGTGCCAGCAGTTACTCGATGGGCGACGAGCAGTACTTC. V gene TRBV6-6 combines with J gene TRBJ2-7; D not resolved. The CDR3 loop spans 13 amino acids. Per the germline V gene, CDR1 is MNHNY and CDR2 is SVGAGI (reference sequence). V lost 0 bases and J 5 bases, leaving 8 bases between the germline ends.

The chain carries TRBV28 and TRBJ1-4; no reliable D call. Germline CDR1 is MDHEN and CDR2 is SYDVKM. The V end lost 7 bases, the J end lost 4 bases, and 10 bases lay between the germline ends. The CDR3 has 13 amino acids. The CDR3 protein is CASNWRDNEKLFF. The CDR3 DNA reads as TGTGCCAGCAATTGGAGGGATAATGAAAAACTGTTTTTT.

To note about this clone: The same CDR3 arises from other DNA sequences in this sample as well. The V gene is TRBV6-5, the J gene TRBJ2-7, with 11 bases matching TRBD1. J lost 3 bases, V lost 0 bases, and 1 base had no gene match. Germline V gives CDR1 MNHEY, CDR2 SVGAGI. This CDR3 comprises 15 residues. The CDR3 DNA reads as TGTGCCAGCAGTTACTCGGGGACAGGGGGCTACGAGCAGTACTTC. Protein product: CASSYSGTGGYEQYF.

The V gene is TRBV19, the J gene TRBJ2-7, with D perhaps matching TRBD1 (5 bases). CDR1 and CDR2 from the germline V gene are LNHDA and SQIVND (reference sequence). V was clipped by 3 bases and J by 0 bases, with 12 bases between them. The CDR3 is made up of 15 amino acids. The CDR3 DNA sequence: TGTGCCAGTAGTATGACAGTCTATGGCTCCTACGAGCAGTACTTC. Protein product: CASSMTVYGSYEQYF.

The chain joins TRBV29-1 to TRBJ2-5; 9 bases are shared with TRBD1. Judging by the DNA end, TRBJ2-7 fits better; the J call may be wrong. This CDR3 is built from 13 residues. In germline, CDR1 is SQVTM, CDR2 ANQGSEA. The CDR3 sequence is CSARTGDSYEQYF. CDR3 nucleotide sequence: TGCAGCGCCCGGACAGGGGATTCCTACGAGCAGTACTTC.

This sequence joins TRBV7-6 and TRBJ1-3, with 7 bases fitting TRBD1. Germline V lookup: CDR1 SGHVS, CDR2 FNYEAQ. The CDR3 totals 15 residues. V dropped 5 bases and J dropped 0; count of bases not matched to a gene: 4. The chain's CDR3 is CASSARQGSGNTIYF. The CDR3 DNA is TGTGCCAGCAGCGCTCGACAGGGCTCTGGAAACACCATATATTTT.

The rearrangement uses TRBV5-4 and TRBJ1-2, with 7 bases fitting TRBD1. This CDR3 region has 13 residues. The V gene's germline CDR1 is SGHNT and CDR2 YYREEE (reference sequence). Trimming at V came to 2 bases and at J to 3 bases, leaving 1 base not matched to a gene. CDR3 sequence (DNA): TGTGCCAGCAGCTTTACAGGGGACTATGGCTACACCTTC. Protein product: CASSFTGDYGYTF. The variable domain in full, with the rest retrieved from reference TRBV5-4 and TRBJ1-2, is ETGVTQSPTHLIKTRGQQVTLRCSSQSGHNTVSWYQQALGQGPQFIFQYYREEENGRGNFPPRFSGLQFPNYSSELNVNALELDDSALYLCASSFTGDYGYTFGSGTRLTVV.

The J gene is TRBJ2-7, the V gene TRBV30, with 7 bases that match TRBD1. Germline assignment: CDR1 GTSNPN and CDR2 SVGIG (reference sequence). This CDR3 region has 14 residues. V was clipped by 2 bases and J by 7 bases; unmatched bases: 11. In DNA, the CDR3 is TGTGCCTGGAGTAAGGGGCAGGGGGTAATTGAGCAGTACTTC. This encodes CAWSKGQGVIEQYF.

This clone turned up a few times. Additional DNA sequences in this sample encode the identical CDR3. CDR3 DNA: TGTGCCAGCAGCTTTTCGACTAGCGGAAGCGACGAGCAGTACTTC. Translation gives CASSFSTSGSDEQYF. This chain joins TRBV11-3 and TRBJ2-7; 9 nucleotides match TRBD2. Germline V lookup: CDR1 SGHNT, CDR2 YENEEA. V dropped 3 bases and J dropped 5; count of bases not matched to a gene: 8. This CDR3 spans 15 amino acids. The full variable domain, with the rest looked up from reference TRBV11-3 and TRBJ2-7, is EAGVVQSPRYKIIEKKQPVAFWCNPISGHNTLYWYLQNLGQGPELLIRYENEEAVDDSQLPKDRFSAERLKGVDSTLKIQPAELGDSAVYLCASSFSTSGSDEQYFGPGTRLTVT.

V and J are TRBV7-3 and TRBJ2-3; tentatively, D is TRBD2 (6 bases). Germline V gene lookup returns CDR1 SGHTA and CDR2 FQGTGA. Trimming left V 8 bases short and J 2 bases short, with 14 bases between. The CDR3 has 14 amino acids. The CDR3 DNA sequence: TGTGCCAGCTCGGGCGGGACCCACACAGATACGCAGTATTTT. Protein: CASSGGTHTDTQYF.

This chain joins TRBV2 and TRBJ2-5; D possibly corresponds to TRBD1 (5 bases). This CDR3 region has 17 residues. Germline values: CDR1 SNHLY, CDR2 FYNNEI. Trimming took 2 bases from V and 11 from J, leaving 27 bases between them. The CDR3 loop reads CASSEKAPGLTRSVQYF. The CDR3 bases are TGTGCCAGCAGTGAAAAGGCCCCAGGGCTGACACGGAGTGTACAGTACTTC.

J is TRBJ2-5 and V is TRBV28; unclear D gene. The V gene's germline CDR1 is MDHEN and CDR2 SYDVKM. CDR3 length: 12 amino acids. V lost 8 bases and J lost 5, with 12 bases in between. CDR3 sequence: CASLSPPETQYF. For the CDR3, the DNA is TGTGCCAGCCTCTCCCCCCCGGAGACCCAGTACTTC.

V gene TRBV7-2 combines with J gene TRBJ2-3, with a possible D match to TRBD1 (5 bases). CDR1 and CDR2 (germline): SGHTA, FQGNSA. The CDR3 totals 15 residues. Trimming shortened V by 2 bases and J by 4 bases, and 13 bases separated the two germline ends. CDR3 in amino acids: CASSLRPRVADTQYF. The CDR3 bases are TGTGCCAGCAGCTTAAGGCCCAGGGTGGCAGATACGCAGTATTTT.

The chain joins TRBV16 to TRBJ1-1; D remains ambiguous. The V gene's germline CDR1 is KGHSY and CDR2 FQNENV. V lost 0 bases to trimming and J lost 5 bases, with 10 bases between them. The CDR3 extends over 14 amino acids. The CDR3 here is CASSQSSGLTEAFF. In DNA, the CDR3 is TGTGCCAGCAGCCAATCGTCGGGGTTAACTGAAGCTTTCTTT.

The chain is built from TRBV18 and TRBJ2-3; TRBD2 matches 11 bases. The CDR3 has 15 amino acids. CDR1 KGHSH and CDR2 LQKENI come from the germline V gene. Trimming at V came to 3 bases and at J to 2 bases, leaving 1 base not matched to a gene. CDR3 DNA sequence: TGTGCCAGCTCACCTAGCGGGAGGGCCACAGATACGCAGTATTTT. It codes for CASSPSGRATDTQYF.

The rearrangement joins TRBV5-1 to TRBJ2-4; D might be TRBD1 (5 bases). The V end lost 2 bases, the J end lost 2 bases, and 11 bases lay between the germline ends. The CDR3 consists of 15 residues. Looked up from germline, CDR1 is SGHRS and CDR2 is YFSETQ. CDR3 nucleotides: TGCGCCAGCAGCTTACCTCAGGGTACCAAAAACATTCAGTACTTC. Translation gives CASSLPQGTKNIQYF.

The V call is TRBV21-1, the J call TRBJ1-4; the table names TRBD1, a call not compared with the DNA. TRBV21-1 is classified as a pseudogene. This CDR3 contains 18 residues. The DNA of the CDR3 is TGTGCCAGCAGCAAAGCCTTGCCAGGGGATTGGGATAATGAAAAACTGTTTTTT. It yields the protein CASSKALPGDWDNEKLFF.

The chain joins TRBV28 to TRBJ2-7, with D possibly being TRBD2 (5 bases). The V and J ends lost 6 bases and 2 bases respectively, with 17 bases between them. Germline CDR1 is MDHEN and CDR2 is SYDVKM. The length of the CDR3 is 15 residues. The CDR3: CASSLPLGLTYEQYF. CDR3 sequence (DNA): TGTGCCAGCAGCCTTCCACTAGGCCTCACCTACGAGCAGTACTTC.

V and J are TRBV28 and TRBJ1-5, with TRBD1 matching over 11 bases. This CDR3 spans 19 amino acids. V was pared by 4 bases and J by 0 bases, with 11 bases of the junction left unmatched. Germline CDR1 reads MDHEN; CDR2 reads SYDVKM. CDR3 sequence (DNA): TGTGCCAGCAGTTCAGCCTCCCGGGACAGGGGGAATAGCAATCAGCCCCAGCATTTT. This codes for CASSSASRDRGNSNQPQHF.

The J gene is TRBJ2-3, the V gene TRBV7-8; 10 nucleotides agree with TRBD2. This CDR3 has 17 amino acids. The germline V gene encodes CDR1 SGHVS and CDR2 FQNEAQ. V trimming: 5 bases; J trimming: 4 bases; junction bases outside the gene matches: 12. The CDR3 here is CASSPSLAGVWADTQYF. As DNA, the CDR3 is TGTGCCAGCAGCCCCTCCCTAGCGGGGGTATGGGCAGATACGCAGTATTTT.

In DNA, the CDR3 is TGCGCCAGCAGCTTTCCGGGACTAGCGGGAGTGGGCACCGGGGAGCTGTTTTTT. This codes for CASSFPGLAGVGTGELFF. This chain uses TRBV5-1 with TRBJ2-2, with 14 positions matching TRBD2. V dropped 2 bases and J dropped 4; count of bases not matched to a gene: 7. The CDR3 totals 18 residues. Germline lookup yields CDR1 SGHRS and CDR2 YFSETQ.

The chain links TRBV4-3 to TRBJ2-5, with 7 bases lining up with TRBD2. Germline CDR1 LGHNA, CDR2 YSLEER. The CDR3 covers 14 residues. V shed 0 bases and J 11 bases; nucleotides not matched to a gene: 9. CDR3 residues: CASSQDLGRREQYF. CDR3 DNA: TGCGCCAGCAGCCAAGATCTCGGCAGGCGGGAGCAGTACTTC.